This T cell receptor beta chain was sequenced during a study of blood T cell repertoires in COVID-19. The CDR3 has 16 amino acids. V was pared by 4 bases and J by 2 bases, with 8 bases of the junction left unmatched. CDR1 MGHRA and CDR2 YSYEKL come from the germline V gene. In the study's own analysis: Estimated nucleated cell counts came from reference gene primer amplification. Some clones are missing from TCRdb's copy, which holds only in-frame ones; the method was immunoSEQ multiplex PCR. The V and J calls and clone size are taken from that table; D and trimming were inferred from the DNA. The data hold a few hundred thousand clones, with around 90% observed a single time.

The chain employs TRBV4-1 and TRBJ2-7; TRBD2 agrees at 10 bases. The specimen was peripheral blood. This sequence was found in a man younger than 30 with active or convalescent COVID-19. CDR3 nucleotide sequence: TGCGCCAGCAGCCGGAGAGGGACTAGCGAGGCCTACGAGCAGTACTTC. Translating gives CASSRRGTSEAYEQYF.